The present T cell receptor beta chain was sequenced within a study of identical twins (TCRdb year 2016). Background for the entire study: To test whether fetal clonotypes persist, this study deep-sequenced TCR alpha and beta repertoires from monozygotic twins, from unrelated adults of various ages, and from cord blood. To rule out contamination, replicate twin experiments were performed at different times with different library preparation protocols. Points the paper makes about the study in general: Zero-insertion analyses could be partly confounded by invariant T cells such as MAIT and iNKT, though diverse VJ usage argued against such confounding for most clonotypes. Because the same donors could not be followed over many years, the conclusions relied on cross-sectional statistical analysis. Out-of-frame TCR alpha sharing in monozygotic twins was systematically underestimated by recombination models, whereas sharing between unrelated individuals was in agreement with the recombination models. In beta out-of-frame sequences, excess twin sharing was weaker, because having fewer shared sequences lowered the signal-to-noise ratio. Abundant cord blood beta clonotypes had fewer insertions, young adult naive repertoires showed a similar but weaker trend, and memory repertoires showed no such trend. Compared with coincidental sharing between unrelated individuals, an excess of low generation-probability sequences was observed among out-of-frame TCR alpha sequences shared between twins.

As for this clonotype: This receptor's antigen is unknown. The sample holds no much larger clone one base away, and base qualities are not on file.

Cut back by 4 bases and 6 bases, the V and J ends lie 15 bases apart. The CDR3 goes from the cysteine to the phenylalanine over 14 residues. Only CDR3 DNA is held: 42 bases, read in frame from base 1. Only healthy Caucasian donors were included. The twin cohort comprised three pairs of female monozygotic twins, all aged roughly 18 to 29 years. RNA for TCR libraries was isolated from peripheral blood mononuclear cells. Library preparation used 5' RACE. Sequencer: Illumina HiSeq 2000. Template switching introduced a universal primer binding site; the final cDNA contained a unique molecular identifier, enabling accurate counting of TCR cDNA molecules. Specific primers in the conserved constant-segment region were used to synthesize first-strand cDNA for the TCR alpha and beta chains. To control for contamination, every cDNA library carried two barcodes: a SMART-Mk sample barcode plus Illumina barcodes. Two successive PCR steps introduced TruSeq adapter sequences along with Illumina sample barcodes. TCR alpha and beta cDNA libraries were sequenced on the Illumina HiSeq platform with custom primers. Processing in the source paper ran as follows. MiGEC processed the raw reads to extract unique molecular identifiers, while MiXCR was used to determine the CDR3 positions. Recombination models were inferred per individual with the repgenHMM and IGoR tools using an EM algorithm. The analysis of shared clonotypes was done with the tcR package in R, with sharing normalized by the product of cloneset sizes. Out-of-frame nonproductive sequences were analyzed to study raw recombination free of thymic and clonal selection effects. TCRdb itself trimmed the public reads at Q25 with fastp, ran MiXCR and retained productive beta chains. Identical CDR3 proteins give one entry, which carries the most common genes and DNA. The V and J calls follow TCRdb's processing rather than the paper's. The sample yields some 790,000 distinct CDR3 sequences; 15% to 20% were counted once. Together, the top ten hold around 13% of the sample.

These sequences were also reported in another study, on T cells expressing NK-cell markers. As described in the second report: Three sorted T-cell subsets (CD3+CD56+NKG2C+, CD3+CD56+NKG2C- and CD3+CD56-NKG2C+) from several donors had their TCR beta-chain repertoires profiled. Of the eight sequenced donors, seven were found to be HCMV-seropositive and one was found to be HCMV-seronegative. In several experiments an anti-gammadeltaTCR antibody was added to restrict sorting to alphabetaTCR-expressing T cells. In six donors, the dominant CD3+CD56+NKG2C+ clonotypes ranked among the top 10 CD8+ clonotypes, making up about 1.0-8% of CD8+ T cells. Those dominant clonotypes were again the most abundant among CD3+CD56-NKG2C+ cells in a handful of donors, at about 28.3-65%. Whether the expanded NKG2C-expressing T cell clones were specific for HCMV antigens remained unclear. The study sequenced eight donors, all healthy volunteers chosen at random: three men and five women. HCMV-specific IgG was detected in serum with a commercial ELISA kit to determine HCMV serostatus. For six donors, unsorted PBMC were also used to sequence bulk peripheral blood T-cell repertoires. Reads were demultiplexed and grouped by UMI with MIGEC, and clonotypes were assembled and quantified with MiTCR. To exclude erroneous sequences, any TCR cDNA sequence not supported by at least two reads was discarded. The tcR package was used for downstream repertoire analysis, with clonotypes matched between fractions based on CDR3 nucleotide sequence plus V segment. VDJmatch was used to annotate antigen specificity against VDJdb, with one amino acid substitution in CDR3 permitted.

The V and J genes are TRBV12-3 or TRBV12-4 and TRBJ1-1; no D gene is confidently identified. The TCR sequence derives from a woman in her late teens or twenties in good health. Sequencing was done on a sample of PBMCs. The DNA sequence follows: TGTGCCAGCAGTTATACCCCCGAAATCGCTGAAGCTTTCTTT. It is translated as CASSYTPEIAEAFF.